A selection of T cell receptor beta chains follows, all from one sample in a study of regulatory T cells in long-lasting Graves disease. In TCRdb, the multiplex PCR reads were re-called with MiXCR into one record per CDR3 protein. The table lists 700,000 or so distinct CDR3 sequences, 25% to 35% of them singletons. The sequencing here drew on peripheral blood mononuclear cells (PBMCs), taken when the disease was refractory, from a patient treated with antithyroid drugs. Every receptor here comes from a female donor with Graves disease. Both conserved end residues are trimmed from each CDR3. The order of the fields is J gene, V gene, CDR3 protein.

j_gene: TRBJ1-2; v_gene: TRBV6-2/TRBV6-3; CDR3aa: ASIKTGRGGGYT
j_gene: TRBJ2-7; v_gene: TRBV28; CDR3aa: ASRGPGDEQY
j_gene: TRBJ1-1; v_gene: TRBV7-9; CDR3aa: ASSLAGTVEAF
j_gene: TRBJ2-3; v_gene: TRBV6-1; CDR3aa: ASNRQATDTQY
j_gene: TRBJ2-7; v_gene: TRBV13; CDR3aa: ASSFSGLADERY
j_gene: TRBJ2-2; v_gene: TRBV13; CDR3aa: ASSSTGPRPGELF
j_gene: TRBJ1-5; v_gene: TRBV20-1; CDR3aa: SAEDTSNQPQH
j_gene: TRBJ2-6; v_gene: TRBV28; CDR3aa: ASSFIRDIHSGANVLT
j_gene: TRBJ2-7; v_gene: TRBV20-1; CDR3aa: SARMVGRQGNWEQY
j_gene: TRBJ2-7; v_gene: TRBV19; CDR3aa: ASYNERGERIMYEQY
j_gene: TRBJ1-1; v_gene: TRBV6-2/TRBV6-3; CDR3aa: ASRMDRGLTEAF
j_gene: TRBJ2-2; v_gene: TRBV7-9; CDR3aa: ASSLASTPNTGELF
j_gene: TRBJ1-2; v_gene: TRBV28; CDR3aa: ASILPGRGYT
j_gene: TRBJ2-7; v_gene: TRBV20-1; CDR3aa: SARGVGERGREQY
j_gene: TRBJ1-5; v_gene: TRBV12-3/TRBV12-4; CDR3aa: ASRQYSNQPQH
j_gene: TRBJ2-7; v_gene: TRBV7-9; CDR3aa: ASSPGLAGVYEQY
j_gene: TRBJ1-2; v_gene: TRBV20-1; CDR3aa: SASAQGYGYA
j_gene: TRBJ2-7; v_gene: TRBV12-3/TRBV12-4; CDR3aa: ASRLSSGRAHEQY
j_gene: TRBJ1-2; v_gene: TRBV20-1; CDR3aa: SARDDRGSDYGYT
j_gene: TRBJ1-2; v_gene: TRBV11-2; CDR3aa: ASSLSWAGYT
j_gene: TRBJ2-5; v_gene: TRBV6-2/TRBV6-3; CDR3aa: ASRGTSSVGETQY
j_gene: TRBJ2-1; v_gene: TRBV11-2; CDR3aa: ASSFTSGSDNEQF
j_gene: TRBJ2-7; v_gene: TRBV28; CDR3aa: ASSSLAGVGEQY
j_gene: TRBJ1-2; v_gene: TRBV20-1; CDR3aa: SALRTGANYGYT
j_gene: TRBJ1-2; v_gene: TRBV15; CDR3aa: ATSDRKGNYGYT
j_gene: TRBJ2-7; v_gene: TRBV5-1; CDR3aa: ASSLAGGPQGLYEQY
j_gene: TRBJ1-5; v_gene: TRBV28; CDR3aa: ASREIQGGQPQH
j_gene: TRBJ1-2; v_gene: TRBV30; CDR3aa: AWATLGGRGGYT
j_gene: TRBJ1-5; v_gene: TRBV12-3/TRBV12-4; CDR3aa: ASSLRAGQPQH
j_gene: TRBJ1-2; v_gene: TRBV11-2; CDR3aa: ASRGGRGSYGYT
j_gene: -; v_gene: TRBV5-1; CDR3aa: ASSLAVTGDGYT
j_gene: TRBJ1-4; v_gene: TRBV13; CDR3aa: ASSFRQGALEKLF
j_gene: TRBJ1-1; v_gene: TRBV7-2; CDR3aa: ASSLMRGANTEAF
j_gene: TRBJ2-7; v_gene: TRBV11-2; CDR3aa: ANSPRDRDEQY
j_gene: TRBJ1-2; v_gene: TRBV12-3/TRBV12-4; CDR3aa: ASSLANRAPGYGYT
j_gene: TRBJ2-7; v_gene: TRBV11-2; CDR3aa: ASSLPVLYEQY
j_gene: TRBJ2-7; v_gene: TRBV19; CDR3aa: ARPIDRVPY
j_gene: TRBJ1-2; v_gene: TRBV3-1; CDR3aa: ASSQEEGGLRGYGYT
j_gene: TRBJ1-6; v_gene: TRBV5-1; CDR3aa: ASRPRGGQGSDSPLH
j_gene: TRBJ2-6; v_gene: TRBV5-1; CDR3aa: ASSSTYRANVLT
j_gene: TRBJ2-5; v_gene: TRBV6-5; CDR3aa: ASSYYNPRETQY
j_gene: TRBJ2-4; v_gene: TRBV25-1; CDR3aa: ASSERLDPF
j_gene: TRBJ1-1; v_gene: TRBV9; CDR3aa: ASSVGQGLSEAF
j_gene: TRBJ1-5; v_gene: TRBV6-1; CDR3aa: ASIPGGGQSQH
j_gene: TRBJ2-7; v_gene: TRBV11-2; CDR3aa: ASSYRDLTYEQY
j_gene: TRBJ1-3; v_gene: TRBV7-2; CDR3aa: ASSLYLNPGNTIY
j_gene: TRBJ2-2; v_gene: TRBV12-3/TRBV12-4; CDR3aa: ASSFSVGELF
j_gene: TRBJ2-4; v_gene: TRBV20-1; CDR3aa: SATMDIAKNIQY
j_gene: TRBJ2-5; v_gene: TRBV12-3/TRBV12-4; CDR3aa: ASSFLAGVGKTQY
j_gene: TRBJ1-5; v_gene: TRBV27; CDR3aa: ASSLLGRGGNQPQH
j_gene: TRBJ1-5; v_gene: TRBV6-2/TRBV6-3; CDR3aa: ASIGGRPRNQPQH
j_gene: TRBJ2-7; v_gene: TRBV11-2; CDR3aa: ASSPGRAVYEQY
j_gene: TRBJ1-3; v_gene: TRBV5-1; CDR3aa: ASSLGDSGGNTIY
j_gene: TRBJ1-2; v_gene: TRBV27; CDR3aa: ASTDGTNYGYT
j_gene: TRBJ2-7; v_gene: TRBV12-5; CDR3aa: ASGLPALPGLATSGEQY
j_gene: TRBJ1-5; v_gene: TRBV28; CDR3aa: ASSPLYGNQPQH
j_gene: TRBJ2-7; v_gene: TRBV28; CDR3aa: ASSLYGLAETNYEQY
j_gene: TRBJ1-5; v_gene: TRBV6-1; CDR3aa: ASRVSGTGGRNQPQH
j_gene: TRBJ2-7; v_gene: TRBV20-1; CDR3aa: SASGRGIYEQY